Considering frequency, the clone carrying this TCR beta chain is medium-sized. Its target is not known. The CDR3 spans 14 residues. Looked up from germline, CDR1 is DFQATT and CDR2 is SNEGSKA (reference sequence). These data are taken from a study of CD8 T cells in cerebrospinal fluid in Alzheimer's disease. The study's findings and limits: In mild cognitive impairment or Alzheimer's disease, the biggest CSF clone made up more TCRs than in controls.

From the 10x single-cell sequencing reads, TCRdb lists one entry per CDR3 protein and no DNA. The ten top clones account for under 8.5%, within a sample of over 1,000 distinct CDR3 sequences. Material for sequencing was cerebrospinal fluid. J is TRBJ1-5 and V is TRBV20-1; TCRdb outputs TRBD1, but without DNA this stays unchecked. The clonotype originates from a human donor in good health. The CDR3 loop reads CSASQTDSNQPQHF.